A selection of T cell receptor beta chains follows, all from one sample in a study of blood T cell repertoires in COVID-19. The protocol was immunoSEQ multiplex PCR, while the TCRdb copy is restricted to in-frame clones and leaves out a portion. Here the sample spans about 190,000 clones, more than 85% being singletons. The sample taken for sequencing was peripheral blood. Receptors were obtained from a man under 40 with acute or convalescent COVID-19. Each CDR3 is given with its conserved first and last residue. D genes are given only for firm matches. Size is stated for part of the rows, as once, few or many counts, or as a class when the clone is expanded.

j_call clone_size d_call v_call cdr3_nt cdr3_aa
TRBJ1-2 - TRBD1 TRBV10-3 TGTGCCATCAGCAAACTACAGGGGAAGGACTATGGCTACACCTTC CAISKLQGKDYGYTF
TRBJ1-2 - TRBD1 TRBV29-1 TGCAGCGTTGAAATGACAGGGTGGGAGGATGGCTACACCTTC CSVEMTGWEDGYTF
TRBJ1-2 - - TRBV27 TGTGCCAGCAGTTTACAAGGAGGCTATGGCTACACCTTC CASSLQGGYGYTF
TRBJ1-2 - TRBD1 TRBV4-1 TGCGCCAGCAGGCCTCCCCGAGGTGGGACAGGGTCTAACTATGGCTACACCTTC CASRPPRGGTGSNYGYTF
TRBJ2-5 - - TRBV5-1 TGCGCCAGCAGACGGACGGCTAGCGAGTCGGAGACCCAGTACTTC CASRRTASESETQYF
TRBJ1-3 - - TRBV9 TGTGCCAGCAGCGTAGATGGTGCGACTCGTGGAAACACCATATATTTT CASSVDGATRGNTIYF
TRBJ2-1 - - TRBV2 TGTGCCAACACCCGGGACAATGAGCAGTTCTTC CANTRDNEQFF
TRBJ2-1 - - TRBV6-6 TGTGCCAGCCAGGGGCCTTACAATGAGCAGTTCTTC CASQGPYNEQFF
TRBJ2-1 - - TRBV18 TGTGCCAGCTCACCACTGGTGGGAACTAGCCCCGGCGGCAATGAGCAGTTCTTC CASSPLVGTSPGGNEQFF
TRBJ2-1 - TRBD2 TRBV3-1/TRBV3-2 TGTGCCAGCAGCCACAGCACTAGCGGGAGTTACAATGAGCAGTTCTTC CASSHSTSGSYNEQFF
TRBJ1-1 few - TRBV19 TGTGCCAGTAGTATCCCGACTTCTCCGCAAGCTTTCTTT CASSIPTSPQAFF
TRBJ1-2 - TRBD1 TRBV7-8 TGTGCCAGCAGCTTAGTTACACAGGGGATTCTGGGTGGCTACACCTTC CASSLVTQGILGGYTF
TRBJ2-1 - TRBD2 TRBV6-1 TGTGCCAGCAGTGAAACCCCCATCCTGACTAGCGATGAGCAGTTCTTC CASSETPILTSDEQFF
TRBJ1-6 - TRBD1 TRBV4-1 TGCGCCAGCAGCCAAGCGGAGCAGGGGGTGAATTCACCCCTCCACTTT CASSQAEQGVNSPLHF
TRBJ1-2 - - TRBV4-2 TGTGCCAGCAGCCAAGAGGGAGGGACACGGATTAACTATGGCTACACCTTC CASSQEGGTRINYGYTF
TRBJ2-5 once - TRBV5-1 TGCGCCAGCAGCCCCATGACAGGTGAAGAGACCCAGTACTTC CASSPMTGEETQYF
TRBJ1-2 - - TRBV14 TGTGCCAGCAGCCTACGAGGCGATCTAGTCAGCACCTATGGCTACACCTTC CASSLRGDLVSTYGYTF
TRBJ1-6 - - TRBV11-2 TGTGCCAGCACTAGGAGGGTAGGGGCTGATTCACCCCTCCACTTT CASTRRVGADSPLHF
TRBJ2-3 once - TRBV29-1 TGCAGCGTTACGCCTCCGGGACTGCTCGGGGATACGCAGTATTTT CSVTPPGLLGDTQYF
TRBJ2-1 - TRBD2 TRBV4-2 TGTGCCAGCAGCCTTGGGGGACTAGCGGTGTACAATGAGCAGTTCTTC CASSLGGLAVYNEQFF
TRBJ2-1 - TRBD1 TRBV28 TGTGCCAGCGGGACAGGGGTTTACAATGAGCAGTTCTTC CASGTGVYNEQFF
TRBJ1-2 - TRBD1 TRBV6-5 TGTGCCAGCAGTTACTCGAGACAGGGTGGTGGCTACACCTTC CASSYSRQGGGYTF
TRBJ1-1 - - TRBV5-5 TGTGCCAGCAGCTTGGGAGGGAGCACTGAAGCTTTCTTT CASSLGGSTEAFF
TRBJ2-1 - - TRBV28 TGTGCCAGCAGTTTATGGCTATTCAATGAGCAGTTCTTC CASSLWLFNEQFF
TRBJ1-6 - - TRBV5-4 TGTGCCAGCAGCCCAACAGGCACGGAGAATTCACCCCTCCACTTT CASSPTGTENSPLHF
TRBJ2-3 - - TRBV3-1/TRBV3-2 TGTGCCAGCAAAAGAGGGGATACGCAGTATTTT CASKRGDTQYF
TRBJ1-5 once - TRBV11-2 TGTGCCAGCAGCCGGGCAAGTGGGGGGAATCAGCCCCAGCATTTT CASSRASGGNQPQHF
TRBJ2-3 - - TRBV5-1 TGCGCCAGCAGCGGAGGGGTCTACACAGATACGCAGTATTTT CASSGGVYTDTQYF
TRBJ2-7 - - TRBV6-5 TGTGCCAGCAGTTTGAGCCACAGGAGCTCCTACGAGCAGTACTTC CASSLSHRSSYEQYF
TRBJ2-2 - TRBD1 TRBV3-1/TRBV3-2 TGTGCCAGCAGCCCAACAGGGGGGTATACCGGGGAGCTGTTTTTT CASSPTGGYTGELFF
TRBJ2-3 once - TRBV4-1 TGCGCCAGCAGCCTCGCGGGGCAAACAGATACGCAGTATTTT CASSLAGQTDTQYF
TRBJ2-1 - - TRBV7-3 TGTGCCAGCAGCTTAGGGGGGGCCAACGATGAGCAGTTCTTC CASSLGGANDEQFF
TRBJ2-6 - TRBD1 TRBV30 TGTGCCTGGAGTTGGGCAGGGGGTAGGGCCAACGTCCTGACTTTC CAWSWAGGRANVLTF
TRBJ1-2 - TRBD1 TRBV6-6 TGTGCCAGCAGTTACTCAGCGGACAGGGATACGTCCTTC CASSYSADRDTSF
TRBJ2-3 once TRBD1 TRBV11-1 TGTGCCAGCAGCTTAGGAGGGGACAGGGCAGATACGCAGTATTTT CASSLGGDRADTQYF
TRBJ1-1 - TRBD1 TRBV9 TGTGCCAGCAGCCCCCGGGACAGAGCTAACACTGAAGCTTTCTTT CASSPRDRANTEAFF
TRBJ2-7 - TRBD1 TRBV5-4 TGTGCCAGTCGGTGGGACAGTTCCTACGAGCAGTACTTC CASRWDSSYEQYF
TRBJ1-4 - - TRBV3-1/TRBV3-2 TGTGCCAGCAGCCAATTTGAAGGGCCGGGGGAAAAACTGTTTTTT CASSQFEGPGEKLFF
TRBJ1-5 - - TRBV7-9 TGTGCCAGCAGCTTCGATGACAGTCCACGTCAGCCCCAGCATTTT CASSFDDSPRQPQHF
TRBJ1-5 - TRBD1 TRBV10-3 TGTGCCATCAGGGATGACAGGGGGCCGGGTCAGCCCCAGCATTTT CAIRDDRGPGQPQHF
TRBJ2-7 - - TRBV7-7 TGTGCTAGCAGCTTAGAACAGGGTTCCTACGAGCAGTACTTC CASSLEQGSYEQYF
TRBJ2-1 - - TRBV6-1 TGTGCCAGCAGAGAAGGGGGGCTTGAGCAGTTCTTC CASREGGLEQFF
TRBJ2-5 - - TRBV7-3 TGTGCCAGCAGCTTGAGAGGGGGACCTCAAGAGACCCAGTACTTC CASSLRGGPQETQYF
TRBJ1-3 - - TRBV27 TGTGCCAGCACAAGTTGGAGGGACCGAAACACCATATATTTT CASTSWRDRNTIYF
TRBJ2-5 - - TRBV7-8 TGTGCCAGCAACTTTCGGGTCGGTGAGACCCAGTACTTC CASNFRVGETQYF
TRBJ2-7 - TRBD1 TRBV18 TGTGCCAGCTCATCTGGGACAGATTCCTACGAGCAGTACTTC CASSSGTDSYEQYF
TRBJ2-1 - - TRBV11-2 TGTGCCAGCAGCTTAGTATCACTGACAGAGAATGAGCAGTTCTTC CASSLVSLTENEQFF
TRBJ1-2 - TRBD1 TRBV6-5 TGTGCCAGCAGTTGGGGGACAGGGCCCTATGGCTACACCTTC CASSWGTGPYGYTF
TRBJ1-6 - - TRBV2 TGTGCCAGCACCCCTTGGGAGAATTCACCCCTCCACTTT CASTPWENSPLHF
TRBJ2-1 - - TRBV5-1 TGCGCCAGCTTCCTGGGGGAAACAGGGTTCGTCGATGAGCAGTTCTTC CASFLGETGFVDEQFF
TRBJ1-2 - TRBD1 TRBV11-2 TGTGCCAGCAGCTTGGCGTCCGGGACAGAATATGGCTACACCTTC CASSLASGTEYGYTF
TRBJ1-2 - - TRBV5-1 TGCGCCAGCAGCTTGGCCGTTAGGTCGGGGGAAGGCTACACCTTC CASSLAVRSGEGYTF
TRBJ1-5 - TRBD1 TRBV6-2/TRBV6-3 TGTGCCAGCAGTAATTCCAGGGGGTCGAATCAGCCCCAGCATTTT CASSNSRGSNQPQHF
TRBJ2-3 - TRBD2 TRBV3-1/TRBV3-2 TGTGCCAGCAGCTGGCGGGGGGAACCCACAGATACGCAGTATTTT CASSWRGEPTDTQYF
TRBJ1-2 - - TRBV5-1 TGCGCCAGCAGCTCCGGGGAGGGCCGGGCTAGGTATGGCTACACCTTC CASSSGEGRARYGYTF